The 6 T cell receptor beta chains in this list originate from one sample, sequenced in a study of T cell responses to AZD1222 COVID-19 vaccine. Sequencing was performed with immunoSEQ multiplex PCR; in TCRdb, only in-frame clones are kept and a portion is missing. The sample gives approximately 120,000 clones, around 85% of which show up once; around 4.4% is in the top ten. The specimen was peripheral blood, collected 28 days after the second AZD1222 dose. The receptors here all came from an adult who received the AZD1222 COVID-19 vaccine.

As DNA, the CDR3 is TGTGCCAGCAGCGTAGACGCCTATGGCTACACCTTC. Encoded protein: CASSVDAYGYTF. This chain joins TRBV9 and TRBJ1-2; D unresolved. In germline, CDR1 is SGDLS, CDR2 YYNGEE. The CDR3 sequence is 12 residues long. Trimming took off 0 bases at V and 4 bases at J, with 4 bases between the two ends. Combining the CDR3 with reference TRBV9 and TRBJ1-2 gives the whole variable domain DSGVTQTPKHLITATGQRVTLRCSPRSGDLSVYWYQQSLDQGLQFLIQYYNGEERAKGNILERFSAQQFPDLHSELNLSSLELGDSALYFCASSVDAYGYTFGSGTRLTVV.

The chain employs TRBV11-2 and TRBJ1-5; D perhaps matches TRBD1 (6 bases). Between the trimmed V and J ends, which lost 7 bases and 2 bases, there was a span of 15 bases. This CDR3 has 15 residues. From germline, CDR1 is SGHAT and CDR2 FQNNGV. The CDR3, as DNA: TGTGCCAGCACCAATAGGAGGGGGGGCAATCAGCCCCAGCATTTT. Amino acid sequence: CASTNRRGGNQPQHF.

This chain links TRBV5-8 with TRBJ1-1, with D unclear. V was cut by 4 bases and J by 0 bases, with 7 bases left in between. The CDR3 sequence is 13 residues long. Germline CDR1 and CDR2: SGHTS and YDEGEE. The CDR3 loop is CASSSRMNTEAFF. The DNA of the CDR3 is TGTGCCAGCAGCAGCAGAATGAACACTGAAGCTTTCTTT.

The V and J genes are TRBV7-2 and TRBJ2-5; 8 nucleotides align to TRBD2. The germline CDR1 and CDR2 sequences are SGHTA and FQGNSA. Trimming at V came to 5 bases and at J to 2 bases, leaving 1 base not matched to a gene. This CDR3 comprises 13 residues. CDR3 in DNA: TGTGCCAGCAGCCCGGGGGGGCAAGAGACCCAGTACTTC. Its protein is CASSPGGQETQYF.

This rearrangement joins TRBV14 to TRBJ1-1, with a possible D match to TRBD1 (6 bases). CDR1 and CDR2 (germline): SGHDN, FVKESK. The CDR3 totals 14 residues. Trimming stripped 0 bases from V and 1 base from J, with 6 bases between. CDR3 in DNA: TGTGCCAGCAGCCAAGACAGGGGGAACACTGAAGCTTTCTTT. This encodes CASSQDRGNTEAFF.

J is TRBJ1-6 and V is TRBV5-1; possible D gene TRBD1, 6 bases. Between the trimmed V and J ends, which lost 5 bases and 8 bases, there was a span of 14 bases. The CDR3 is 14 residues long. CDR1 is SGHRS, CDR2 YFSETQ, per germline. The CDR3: CASREGENYSPLHF. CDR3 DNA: TGCGCCAGCAGGGAGGGGGAGAATTATTCACCCCTCCACTTT.